One sample yielded the 21 T cell receptor beta chains listed below, sequenced in a study of persistence of HIV-infected CD4 T cells. Stimulation used 10 ug/mL lysate from CMV-infected fibroblasts. CD40L/CD69 double-negative CD45RO-high memory CD4+ T cells were collected. The antigens for these receptors are not known. The libraries were made with immunoSEQ version 4 in survey mode. Using immunoSEQ multiplex PCR, the repertoire was profiled, and TCRdb retains in-frame clones only, with some absent. The sample consists of roughly 41,000 clones, over 80% of them appearing once. The sequenced sample was CD4+ T cells sorted from PBMCs after approximately 20-hour stimulation, obtained from a patient who received antiretroviral therapy. Every receptor here comes from an adult man with HIV who was CMV-seropositive.

The chain employs TRBV6-5 and TRBJ1-6; 9 bases agree with TRBD1. This CDR3 contains 15 residues. V trimming: 6 bases; J trimming: 7 bases; junction bases outside the gene matches: 7. From germline, CDR1 is MNHEY and CDR2 SVGAGI. The CDR3 DNA follows: TGTGCCAGCAGCCGGGACAGGGATCGCAATTCACCCCTCCACTTT. Translation gives CASSRDRDRNSPLHF.

This rearrangement joins TRBV5-8 to TRBJ2-4; 9 bases agree with TRBD1. Unmatched junction bases numbered 1, after V lost 2 bases and J lost 1 base. Germline V gives CDR1 SGHTS, CDR2 YDEGEE. The CDR3 sequence is 15 residues long. CDR3 DNA sequence: TGTGCCAGCAGCTTAGGACAGGGGGCCAAAAACATTCAGTACTTC. This gives the protein CASSLGQGAKNIQYF.

The chain employs TRBV5-1 and TRBJ1-1, with 12 bases that match TRBD1. Trimming removed 0 bases from V and 6 bases from J; junction bases left unmatched: 9. Germline V lookup: CDR1 SGHRS, CDR2 YFSETQ. The CDR3 loop spans 17 amino acids. CDR3 sequence reads: CASSLEPGQGAKAEAFF. The DNA for the CDR3 is TGCGCCAGCAGCTTGGAACCGGGACAGGGGGCGAAGGCTGAAGCTTTCTTT.

The chain is built from TRBV9 and TRBJ2-1; perhaps TRBD1 as D (6 bases). This CDR3 has 15 amino acids. Germline CDR1 is SGDLS and CDR2 is YYNGEE. With 2 bases removed from V and 4 bases from J, the gap between germline ends came to 13 bases. DNA for the CDR3: TGTGCCAGCAGCGTGGCAGGGGAGAGGTACAATGAGCAGTTCTTC. Amino acids: CASSVAGERYNEQFF.

This clone was seen just once. The chain couples TRBV7-2 to TRBJ2-7; 7 bases fit TRBD2. CDR3 length: 15 residues. Germline-derived CDR1 and CDR2 are SGHTA and FQGNSA. Trimming cost V 6 bases and J 1 base; bases outside gene matches: 9. Written as DNA, the CDR3 is TGTGCCAGCAGTTTAAGCGGGGCGGCATCCTACGAGCAGTACTTC. As protein: CASSLSGAASYEQYF.

The chain is built from TRBV3-1 (or the pseudogene TRBV3-2) and TRBJ2-2; unclear D gene. The V end was cut by 4 bases, the J end by 13 bases, with 13 bases between. CDR1 and CDR2 (germline): LGHDT, YNNKEL (reference sequence). This CDR3 contains 12 residues. The CDR3 is CASSLSNKGLFF. The CDR3 DNA follows: TGTGCCAGCAGCCTAAGTAATAAAGGGCTGTTTTTT.

V is TRBV6-2 or TRBV6-3 and J is TRBJ1-6, with D unclear. The CDR3 spans 14 residues. Trimming left V 4 bases short and J 7 bases short, with 11 bases between. Germline assignment: CDR1 MNHEY and CDR2 SVGEGT. The CDR3, as DNA: TGTGCCAGCAGTTTCGGGGTGCGGAATTCACCCCTCCACTTT. This encodes CASSFGVRNSPLHF.

This chain links TRBV6-5 with TRBJ2-7, with 7 bases fitting TRBD1. The V segment lost 7 bases and the J segment 1 base; nucleotides outside the gene matches: 7. CDR1 and CDR2 from the germline V gene are MNHEY and SVGAGI. The CDR3 has 14 amino acids. The CDR3 spells CASKRTGGSYEQYF. Here the CDR3 DNA reads TGTGCCAGCAAACGGACAGGCGGATCCTACGAGCAGTACTTC.

On this clone itself: One junction end does not reproduce the germline sequence, and a read error may be involved. J is TRBJ2-1 and V is TRBV18; 7 nucleotides align to TRBD2. The CDR3 is made up of 14 amino acids. The germline V gene has CDR1 KGHSH and CDR2 LQKENI. The DNA of the CDR3 is TGTGCCACCGCGGGGGAGGGCTCCTACAATGAGCGGTTCTTC. Translating gives CATAGEGSYNERFF.

This clone was seen once. V and J are TRBV5-6 and TRBJ1-1; 8 nucleotides align to TRBD1. Germline values: CDR1 SGHDT, CDR2 YYEEEE. The CDR3 totals 16 residues. Trimming took 4 bases from V and 5 from J; bases not matched to a gene: 13. CDR3 in amino acids: CASSQSRDRLGTEAFF. In DNA, the CDR3 is TGTGCCAGCAGCCAGTCCCGGGACAGGTTAGGAACTGAAGCTTTCTTT.

The V and J genes are TRBV6-1 and TRBJ2-7, with 11 bases lining up with TRBD1. Germline values: CDR1 MNHNS, CDR2 SASEGT. The CDR3 has 14 residues. J gave up 4 bases and V 6 bases, and 5 bases lay outside the gene matches. In nucleotides, the CDR3 is TGTGCCAGCAGGGGACAGGGGGTAAGGTACGAGCAGTACTTC. This gives the protein CASRGQGVRYEQYF.

The chain employs TRBV3-1 (or the pseudogene TRBV3-2) and TRBJ1-3; D remains ambiguous. The CDR3 length is 13 residues. V lost 3 bases and J lost 2, with 5 bases in between. The germline CDR1 and CDR2 sequences are LGHDT and YNNKEL (reference sequence). Here the CDR3 reads CASSHAAGNTIYF. CDR3 nucleotide sequence: TGTGCCAGCAGCCATGCCGCTGGAAACACCATATATTTT.

This clone was seen a single time. The chain recombines TRBV2 with TRBJ2-6; D tentatively reads TRBD1 or TRBD2 (5 bases each). CDR1 SNHLY and CDR2 FYNNEI come from the germline V gene. V was trimmed by 7 bases and J by 3 bases, leaving 13 bases between them. The CDR3 spans 15 residues. In DNA form, the CDR3 reads TGTGCCAGCACCGGGGCGGCAGGTGGGGCCAACGTCCTGACTTTC. The encoded protein is CASTGAAGGANVLTF.

V usage is TRBV11-2 and J usage is TRBJ2-3; the match to TRBD2 covers 7 bases. Per the germline V gene, CDR1 is SGHAT and CDR2 is FQNNGV. V lost 5 bases and J lost 2; bases outside the gene matches: 19. The CDR3 loop spans 19 amino acids. As DNA, the CDR3 is TGTGCCAGCAGCCCCGCAGGCTCTTTGGCTAGCGGAGTCACAGATACGCAGTATTTT. Translated: CASSPAGSLASGVTDTQYF.

The rearrangement joins TRBV18 to TRBJ2-2; D ambiguous. Germline V gives CDR1 KGHSH, CDR2 LQKENI. Trimming stripped 3 bases from V and 7 bases from J, with 6 bases between. The length of the CDR3 is 12 residues. As DNA, the CDR3 is TGTGCCAGCTCACCCTCTAACGGGGAGCTGTTTTTT. Translated, it gives CASSPSNGELFF.

This rearrangement joins TRBV28 to TRBJ2-5; maybe TRBD2 (6 bases). Per the germline V gene, CDR1 is MDHEN and CDR2 is SYDVKM. Trimming shortened V by 6 bases and J by 2 bases, and 16 bases separated the two germline ends. This CDR3 region has 15 residues. The CDR3 DNA is TGTGCCAGCAGCGCCCGGGGGAAGTTTCAAGAGACCCAGTACTTC. It codes for CASSARGKFQETQYF. The full variable domain, in which reference TRBV28 and TRBJ2-5 provide the parts outside the CDR3, is DVKVTQSSRYLVKRTGEKVFLECVQDMDHENMFWYRQDPGLGLRLIYFSYDVKMKEKGDIPEGYSVSREKKERFSLILESASTNQTSMYLCASSARGKFQETQYFGPGTRLLVL.

The V call is TRBV7-9, the J call TRBJ2-1; D gene uncertain. With 1 base removed from V and 8 bases from J, the gap between germline ends came to 6 bases. Germline values: CDR1 SEHNR, CDR2 FQNEAQ (reference sequence). The CDR3 is 12 amino acids. The chain's CDR3 is CASSLVDDEQFF. The CDR3 DNA follows: TGTGCCAGCAGCTTAGTAGACGATGAGCAGTTCTTC. Full variable domain (outside the CDR3, taken from reference TRBV7-9 and TRBJ2-1): DTGVSQNPRHKITKRGQNVTFRCDPISEHNRLYWYRQTLGQGPEFLTYFQNEAQLEKSRLLSDRFSAERPKGSFSTLEIQRTEQGDSAMYLCASSLVDDEQFFGPGTRLTVL.

This clone was seen once. The CDR3 is CASSPAGDNQPQHF. For the CDR3, the DNA is TGTGCCAGCAGTCCGGCCGGGGACAATCAGCCCCAGCATTTT. This rearrangement joins TRBV6-5 to TRBJ1-5; no clear D. Trimming left V 5 bases short and J 3 bases short, with 11 bases between. Germline values: CDR1 MNHEY, CDR2 SVGAGI. The CDR3 is 14 amino acids.

V usage is TRBV9 and J usage is TRBJ2-6; D possibly uses TRBD1 or TRBD2 (5 bases each). This CDR3 is 14 amino acids long. The germline gives CDR1 SGDLS, CDR2 YYNGEE. The V and J ends lost 0 bases and 4 bases respectively, with 5 bases between them. CDR3 residues: CASSVGDGANVLTF. The CDR3 region has the DNA TGTGCCAGCAGCGTAGGGGACGGGGCCAACGTCCTGACTTTC. The full variable domain, rest sourced from reference TRBV9 and TRBJ2-6, is DSGVTQTPKHLITATGQRVTLRCSPRSGDLSVYWYQQSLDQGLQFLIQYYNGEERAKGNILERFSAQQFPDLHSELNLSSLELGDSALYFCASSVGDGANVLTFGAGSRLTVL.

V and J are TRBV6-6 and TRBJ2-7, with 11 positions matching TRBD2. With 6 bases clipped from V and 7 bases from J, the junction kept 11 bases outside the gene matches. CDR1 is MNHNY and CDR2 is SVGAGI in the germline V gene (reference sequence). This CDR3 has 15 residues. This CDR3 is CASSQTSGTPQEQYF. CDR3 bases: TGTGCCAGCAGCCAGACTAGCGGGACGCCTCAAGAGCAGTACTTC.

In DNA form, the CDR3 reads TGTGCCAGCAGCCTGAGTGGGCGCTATGGCTACACCTTC. Protein: CASSLSGRYGYTF. The chain carries TRBV3-1 (or the pseudogene TRBV3-2) and TRBJ1-2; D remains unclear. Trimming took 4 bases from V and 4 from J, leaving 10 bases between them. Looked up from germline, CDR1 is LGHDT and CDR2 is YNNKEL (reference sequence). The CDR3 has 13 amino acids.